The 5 T cell receptor beta chains below all came from one sample that was sequenced in a study of blood T cell repertoires in COVID-19. Repertoires were generated with immunoSEQ multiplex PCR, while TCRdb's copy carries only in-frame clones and drops some. The data hold roughly 100,000 clones, with roughly 82% observed a single time. Input material: peripheral blood. The receptors come from a human donor in a cohort sampled during active COVID-19.

The chain recombines TRBV9 with TRBJ1-6, with 7 bases lining up with TRBD1. After removal of 3 bases from V and 6 bases from J, the junction contained 6 bases not matched to a gene. Germline V lookup: CDR1 SGDLS, CDR2 YYNGEE. The CDR3 totals 15 residues. Written as DNA, the CDR3 is TGTGCCAGCAGCGCCGGGACAGCTGGTAATTCACCCCTCCACTTT. Translating it yields CASSAGTAGNSPLHF.

This chain uses TRBV7-9 with TRBJ1-6; D perhaps matches TRBD1 (6 bases). CDR3 size: 13 residues. Germline V CDR1 and CDR2: SEHNR, FQNEAQ (reference sequence). V shed 7 bases and J shed 2 bases, with 6 bases lying between them. CDR3 DNA: TGTGCCAGCACAGGGGCCTATAATTCACCCCTCCACTTT. Amino acids: CASTGAYNSPLHF. Using reference TRBV7-9 and TRBJ1-6 for the parts outside the CDR3, the full variable domain is DTGVSQNPRHKITKRGQNVTFRCDPISEHNRLYWYRQTLGQGPEFLTYFQNEAQLEKSRLLSDRFSAERPKGSFSTLEIQRTEQGDSAMYLCASTGAYNSPLHFGNGTRLTVT.

V is TRBV4-2 and J is TRBJ1-1; TRBD1 might be the D (6 bases). V dropped 1 base and J dropped 4 bases, with 13 bases sitting between them. Per the germline V gene, CDR1 is LGHNA and CDR2 is YNFKEQ. The CDR3 extends over 15 amino acids. Written as DNA, the CDR3 is TGTGCCAGCAGCCAAGGGACAGTTCCAGTCACTGAAGCTTTCTTT. It codes for CASSQGTVPVTEAFF.

The chain recombines TRBV7-2 with TRBJ1-2; 9 bases line up with TRBD1. The germline V gene encodes CDR1 SGHTA and CDR2 FQGNSA. J gave up 2 bases and V 5 bases, and 3 bases lay outside the gene matches. The CDR3 is 14 residues long. The CDR3 reads CASSPDRGNYGYTF. The CDR3 nucleotides read TGTGCCAGCAGCCCGGACAGGGGCAACTATGGCTACACCTTC.

As concerns this clone: Other DNA sequences from this sample encode an identical CDR3 as well. The chain has TRBV7-2 and TRBJ2-3; TRBD2 matches at 10 bases. Germline CDR1 reads SGHTA; CDR2 reads FQGNSA. The CDR3 contains 15 residues. J lost 3 bases, V lost 3 bases, and 3 bases had no gene match. The CDR3 sequence: CASSLGLAYTDTQYF. DNA for the CDR3: TGTGCCAGCAGCTTGGGACTAGCGTATACAGATACGCAGTATTTT.